The clone carrying this T cell receptor (beta chain) was seen repeatedly, ten times or more. The antigen is unknown. The entry originates in a study of CD8 T cells in ankylosing spondylitis. Study-level findings and limits: Those disease-linked clones were CD8+; they were also relatively rare in peripheral blood.

TCRdb passed the 5' RACE reads through MiXCR, listing each CDR3 protein once. Here the sample spans approximately 140,000 distinct CDR3 sequences, approximately 9.2% being singletons. The CDR3 runs to 15 residues. Germline CDR1 is DFQATT and CDR2 is SNEGSKA (reference sequence). Trimming cost V 6 bases and J 2 bases, with 19 bases left between them. This chain links TRBV20-1 with TRBJ2-5, with D possibly being TRBD2 (5 bases). This TCR was recovered from a male donor with ankylosing spondylitis. The sample consisted of synovial fluid, either unsorted or a sorted T cell fraction (not recorded which). The CDR3 DNA is TGCAGTGCCCCCCGGGAAGGGATCCCTCAAGAGACCCAGTACTTC. Translating gives CSAPREGIPQETQYF.